These 13 T cell receptor beta chains share one sample of origin, sequenced in a study of T cell responses to AZD1222 COVID-19 vaccine. Only in-frame clones appear in the TCRdb table, and some are missing; sequencing was by immunoSEQ multiplex PCR. Among roughly 120,000 clones listed, around 92% were seen once. Sequencing used peripheral blood, obtained on day 0 of AZD1222 vaccination. Every receptor here comes from an adult in good health.

The rearrangement uses TRBV2 and TRBJ1-1, with a weak D call TRBD1 (5 bases). CDR1 and CDR2 (germline): SNHLY, FYNNEI. This CDR3 has 13 amino acids. The germline V and J ends were trimmed by 7 bases and 3 bases, with 12 bases remaining between them. CDR3 bases: TGTGCCAGCATGAAGGGGAGAGACACTGAAGCTTTCTTT. The encoded protein is CASMKGRDTEAFF.

The rearrangement links TRBV5-1 to TRBJ1-2; D possibly corresponds to TRBD1 (6 bases). This CDR3 comprises 15 residues. V lost 3 bases and J 4 bases, leaving 16 bases between the germline ends. Germline-derived CDR1 and CDR2 are SGHRS and YFSETQ. DNA for the CDR3: TGCGCCAGCAGCTCGGACAGCGAAATTTCCTATGGCTACACCTTC. Its translation is CASSSDSEISYGYTF.

The gene calls are TRBV7-2 and TRBJ1-2, with TRBD1 as a possible D gene (5 bases). The CDR3 has 13 residues. CDR1 is SGHTA and CDR2 is FQGNSA in the germline V gene. V lost 4 bases and J lost 4, with 10 bases in between. The DNA of the CDR3 is TGTGCCAGCAGCTACCAGGGTACCTATGGCTACACCTTC. Amino acid sequence: CASSYQGTYGYTF.

This clone was counted once. The rearrangement uses TRBV19 and TRBJ2-4; tentatively, D is TRBD1 or TRBD2 (5 bases each). Between the trimmed V and J ends, which lost 3 bases and 0 bases, there was a span of 12 bases. Germline CDR1 is LNHDA and CDR2 is SQIVND (reference sequence). The CDR3 sequence is 16 residues long. In DNA form, the CDR3 reads TGTGCCAGTAGTATCACCGGGGCCCTAGCCAAAAACATTCAGTACTTC. This codes for CASSITGALAKNIQYF. Based on the CDR3 plus reference TRBV19 and TRBJ2-4, the full variable domain is DGGITQSPKYLFRKEGQNVTLSCEQNLNHDAMYWYRQDPGQGLRLIYYSQIVNDFQKGDIAEGYSVSREKKESFPLTVTSAQKNPTAFYLCASSITGALAKNIQYFGAGTRLSVL.

The V call is TRBV27, the J call TRBJ2-2; D unclear. V lost 5 bases and J 2 bases, leaving 3 bases between the germline ends. Germline CDR1 reads MNHEY; CDR2 reads SMNVEV (reference sequence). The CDR3 runs to 12 residues. The CDR3 bases are TGTGCCAGCAGTCATAACACCGGGGAGCTGTTTTTT. Encoded protein: CASSHNTGELFF.

The J gene is TRBJ2-7, the V gene TRBV25-1, with D perhaps being TRBD1 or TRBD2 (6 bases each). The CDR3 extends over 14 amino acids. Trimming shortened V by 6 bases and J by 2 bases, and 14 bases separated the two germline ends. CDR1 and CDR2 (germline): MGHDK, SYGVNS. CDR3: CASSWGRGPYEQYF. CDR3 DNA sequence: TGTGCCAGCAGCTGGGGCCGGGGGCCCTACGAGCAGTACTTC.

The V and J genes are TRBV6-6 and TRBJ1-2; D is perhaps TRBD1 (5 bases). The CDR3 contains 17 residues. Germline-derived CDR1 and CDR2 are MNHNY and SVGAGI (reference sequence). Trimming stripped 5 bases from V and 0 bases from J, with 19 bases between. This CDR3 is CASSLHGRDDANYGYTF. Here the CDR3 DNA reads TGTGCCAGCAGTCTACATGGCCGGGACGACGCTAACTATGGCTACACCTTC.

V usage is TRBV9 and J usage is TRBJ2-2; 9 bases align to TRBD1. Trimming took 3 bases from V and 7 from J; bases not matched to a gene: 7. Germline V gene sequence: CDR1 SGDLS, CDR2 YYNGEE. This CDR3 spans 15 amino acids. CDR3 sequence (DNA): TGTGCCAGCAGCGCCTACAGGGGGCAGGACGGGGAGCTGTTTTTT. This codes for CASSAYRGQDGELFF.

This chain connects TRBV7-9 to TRBJ2-1; D tentatively reads TRBD1 or TRBD2 (5 bases each). Germline V gene data show CDR1 as SEHNR and CDR2 as FQNEAQ (reference sequence). Between the trimmed V and J ends, which lost 5 bases and 13 bases, there was a span of 21 bases. The CDR3 is made up of 14 amino acids. CDR3 region: CASSPGDLRGFQFF. The CDR3 bases are TGTGCCAGCAGCCCAGGCGATTTGAGGGGCTTTCAGTTCTTC.

The CDR3: CASSQAWTGQETQYF. As DNA, the CDR3 is TGCGCCAGCAGCCAAGCCTGGACAGGTCAAGAGACCCAGTACTTC. This chain joins TRBV4-3 and TRBJ2-5; TRBD1 aligns across 7 bases. CDR3 size: 15 residues. CDR1 and CDR2 from the germline V gene are LGHNA and YSLEER. Trimming removed 1 base from V and 2 bases from J; junction bases left unmatched: 4.

This rearrangement joins TRBV28 to TRBJ1-5, with 9 bases fitting TRBD1. Trimming cost V 3 bases and J 6 bases; bases outside gene matches: 3. Germline CDR1 and CDR2: MDHEN and SYDVKM. The CDR3 runs 14 residues. This chain's CDR3 is CASSFGTGTQPQHF. The CDR3 DNA sequence: TGTGCCAGCAGTTTCGGGACAGGGACTCAGCCCCAGCATTTT. Full variable domain (missing parts from reference TRBV28 and TRBJ1-5): DVKVTQSSRYLVKRTGEKVFLECVQDMDHENMFWYRQDPGLGLRLIYFSYDVKMKEKGDIPEGYSVSREKKERFSLILESASTNQTSMYLCASSFGTGTQPQHFGDGTRLSIL.

Concerning this clone itself: Other DNA sequences of this sample code for an identical CDR3. The chain links TRBV19 to TRBJ1-1; 10 positions match TRBD1. V lost 6 bases, J lost 2 bases, and 3 bases stayed unmatched. Germline V gene data show CDR1 as LNHDA and CDR2 as SQIVND (reference sequence). CDR3 length equals 14 residues. The CDR3: CASSRDRGNTEAFF. The CDR3 region has the DNA TGTGCCAGTAGCCGGGACAGGGGAAACACTGAAGCTTTCTTT.

This clone was observed a handful of times. The chain joins TRBV28 to TRBJ2-7, with unresolved D. Between the trimmed V and J ends, which lost 6 bases and 5 bases, there was a span of 14 bases. The germline V gene encodes CDR1 MDHEN and CDR2 SYDVKM. This CDR3 has 13 amino acids. CDR3 region: CASRSGPTDEQYF. Here the CDR3 DNA reads TGTGCCAGCAGGAGTGGACCCACCGACGAGCAGTACTTC.